Presented here are 22 T cell receptor beta chains from one specimen sequenced in a study of T cell repertoires and HLA-DP antigens. Produced via immunoSEQ multiplex PCR; TCRdb's table is partial and in-frame only. The sample lists almost 90,000 clones, roughly 86% occurring once. No antigen has been identified for these receptors. Sequencing was performed on CD4+ T cells from PBMCs. These receptors were obtained from a man aged 50-59 years in good health and CMV-seronegative.

V and J are TRBV21-1 and TRBJ1-5; the D call of TRBD1 is as the table states it, not checked on the DNA. TRBV21-1 is termed a pseudogene. CDR3 length equals 13 residues. DNA of the CDR3: TGTGCCAGGGGACAGGGTGAGGATCAGCCCCAGCATTTT. It translates to CARGQGEDQPQHF.

V and J are TRBV6-1 and TRBJ2-7; perhaps TRBD1 as D (5 bases). From germline, CDR1 is MNHNS and CDR2 SASEGT. Trimming stripped 8 bases from V and 6 bases from J, with 20 bases between. This CDR3 is 14 amino acids long. Here the CDR3 DNA reads TGTGCCAGCGGGTCCTCGGACACTTTTCGCGAGCAGTACTTC. Its translation is CASGSSDTFREQYF.

The chain links TRBV7-9 to TRBJ2-1; weak D call: TRBD2 (5 bases). The CDR3 extends over 16 amino acids. Trimming cost V 3 bases and J 5 bases, with 17 bases left between them. The germline V gene has CDR1 SEHNR and CDR2 FQNEAQ (reference sequence). The CDR3 DNA sequence: TGTGCCAGCAGCTTTCTCGGGATTCCTCAGGACAATGAGCAGTTCTTC. It encodes CASSFLGIPQDNEQFF.

The V and J genes are TRBV9 and TRBJ1-1; D is ambiguous. Trimming stripped 2 bases from V and 2 bases from J, with 7 bases between. Germline CDR1 is SGDLS and CDR2 is YYNGEE. The CDR3 has 13 residues. Here the CDR3 DNA reads TGTGCCAGCAGCGTGAAAAGTAACACTGAAGCTTTCTTT. It is translated as CASSVKSNTEAFF.

This clone has only one observation. The chain uses TRBV7-9 and TRBJ1-4; 7 bases agree with TRBD1. V was pared by 5 bases and J by 10 bases, with 13 bases of the junction left unmatched. Germline lookup yields CDR1 SEHNR and CDR2 FQNEAQ (reference sequence). The CDR3 contains 15 residues. Written as DNA, the CDR3 is TGTGCCAGCAGCAACCGACAGGGATCTCCTGGAAAACTGTTTTTT. This codes for CASSNRQGSPGKLFF.

The J gene is TRBJ2-7, the V gene TRBV5-5, with TRBD1 identical over 8 bases. After removal of 0 bases from V and 7 bases from J, the junction contained 12 bases not matched to a gene. The CDR3 covers 16 residues. Germline V lookup: CDR1 SGHKS, CDR2 YYEKEE (reference sequence). Here the CDR3 reads CASSLAPRQGSGEQYF. Here the CDR3 DNA reads TGTGCCAGCAGCTTGGCCCCGCGACAGGGGTCGGGTGAGCAGTACTTC.

The chain is built from TRBV29-1 and TRBJ2-1; D unresolved. CDR1 and CDR2 (germline): SQVTM, ANQGSEA. V was cut by 3 bases and J by 8 bases, with 8 bases left in between. The CDR3 consists of 11 residues. The DNA of the CDR3 is TGCAGCGTTGAGGCGGATTATGAGCAGTTCTTC. Translating gives CSVEADYEQFF.

The chain carries TRBV5-1 and TRBJ1-4; perhaps TRBD1 as D (6 bases). Deletions cut 5 bases from V and 6 bases from J, with 17 bases between. The CDR3 covers 15 residues. CDR1 is SGHRS and CDR2 is YFSETQ in the germline V gene. This CDR3 is CASRRLGHVDEKLFF. In DNA form, the CDR3 reads TGCGCCAGCAGGCGCCTGGGACACGTGGATGAAAAACTGTTTTTT.

This chain joins TRBV7-9 and TRBJ1-2; a weak D match, TRBD1 (6 bases). CDR1 is SEHNR, CDR2 FQNEAQ, per germline (reference sequence). Trimming cost V 5 bases and J 7 bases, with 14 bases left between them. This CDR3 has 13 amino acids. This CDR3 is CASSPRRTAGYTF. For the CDR3, the DNA is TGTGCCAGCAGCCCTCGCCGGACAGCTGGCTACACCTTC.

In regard to this clone: Mismatch with germline at one junction end may stem from a read error. The V call is TRBV7-7, the J call TRBJ2-7; D might be TRBD2 (5 bases). The germline gives CDR1 SSHAT, CDR2 FNYEAQ (reference sequence). CDR3 length: 15 amino acids. CDR3 protein: CASSLTDSGIYEQYF. DNA of the CDR3: TGTGCTAGCAGCTTAACGGACTCGGGGATTTACGAGCAGTACTTC.

The rearrangement uses TRBV18 and TRBJ2-3, with no clear D. The CDR3 spans 14 residues. V lost 0 bases to trimming and J lost 2 bases, with 6 bases between them. The germline V gene encodes CDR1 KGHSH and CDR2 LQKENI. Here the CDR3 DNA reads TGTGCCAGCTCACCACCGACCCACACAGATACGCAGTATTTT. It codes for CASSPPTHTDTQYF.

The chain carries TRBV19 and TRBJ2-7; 7 bases map to TRBD2. With 5 bases clipped from V and 5 bases from J, the junction kept 9 bases outside the gene matches. The CDR3 covers 14 residues. CDR1 and CDR2 from the germline V gene are LNHDA and SQIVND (reference sequence). The CDR3 DNA sequence: TGTGCCAGTAGTGCGGGGACTACTATTCACGAGCAGTACTTC. This translates into CASSAGTTIHEQYF.

The V and J genes are TRBV5-4 and TRBJ1-1; maybe TRBD1 (6 bases). The germline V and J ends were trimmed by 4 bases and 3 bases, with 10 bases remaining between them. The CDR3 has 13 residues. CDR1 and CDR2 from the germline V gene are SGHNT and YYREEE (reference sequence). The CDR3 nucleotides are TGTGCCAGCAGCCCGACAGGCGACACTGAAGCTTTCTTT. Its protein is CASSPTGDTEAFF.

The chain couples TRBV7-9 to TRBJ1-4, with 7 bases aligning to TRBD1. CDR1 and CDR2 (germline): SEHNR, FQNEAQ (reference sequence). With 5 bases clipped from V and 4 bases from J, the junction kept 7 bases outside the gene matches. The CDR3 is 15 amino acids. CDR3 loop: CASSPQGQLNEKLFF. The DNA for the CDR3 is TGTGCCAGCAGCCCTCAGGGACAGCTTAATGAAAAACTGTTTTTT.

This chain connects TRBV6-1 to TRBJ2-7; tentative D call: TRBD1 (5 bases). V dropped 5 bases and J dropped 3 bases, with 8 bases sitting between them. Germline assignment: CDR1 MNHNS and CDR2 SASEGT. The CDR3 is 12 amino acids. CDR3 region: CASSLQGYEQYF. CDR3 sequence (DNA): TGTGCCAGCAGTCTCCAGGGCTACGAGCAGTACTTC.

This chain joins TRBV5-6 and TRBJ2-1; a weak D match, TRBD2 (6 bases). The CDR3 has 14 amino acids. CDR1 is SGHDT, CDR2 YYEEEE, per germline. V lost 2 bases and J 8 bases, leaving 14 bases between the germline ends. The DNA for the CDR3 is TGTGCCAGCAGCTTTTCGGGGAGGCGGGATGAGCAGTTCTTC. Protein: CASSFSGRRDEQFF.

This chain links TRBV18 with TRBJ2-1; 7 bases map to TRBD2. Per the germline V gene, CDR1 is KGHSH and CDR2 is LQKENI. J gave up 4 bases and V 6 bases, and 9 bases lay outside the gene matches. The length of the CDR3 is 15 residues. The CDR3 region has the DNA TGTGCCAGCTCGGAAACTAGCGTACAATACAATGAGCAGTTCTTC. Amino acids: CASSETSVQYNEQFF.

The CDR3, as DNA: TGTGCCAGCAGCTTAAAGGGGACATCAGATACGCAGTATTTT. It translates to CASSLKGTSDTQYF. The chain carries TRBV5-4 and TRBJ2-3; weak D call: TRBD1 (6 bases). V lost 2 bases and J lost 4, with 11 bases in between. Per the germline V gene, CDR1 is SGHNT and CDR2 is YYREEE (reference sequence). The CDR3 contains 14 residues. Full variable domain (remainder filled in from reference TRBV5-4 and TRBJ2-3): ETGVTQSPTHLIKTRGQQVTLRCSSQSGHNTVSWYQQALGQGPQFIFQYYREEENGRGNFPPRFSGLQFPNYSSELNVNALELDDSALYLCASSLKGTSDTQYFGPGTRLTVL.

CDR3 protein: CASSRQGGTDTQYF. DNA for the CDR3: TGTGCCAGCAGCAGACAGGGGGGTACAGATACGCAGTATTTT. This chain links TRBV7-9 with TRBJ2-3, with 9 bases aligning to TRBD1. J lost 3 bases, V lost 5 bases, and 3 bases had no gene match. This CDR3 region has 14 residues. Germline V gives CDR1 SEHNR, CDR2 FQNEAQ (reference sequence).

This chain links TRBV7-9 with TRBJ2-7, with D tentatively TRBD1 or TRBD2 (6 bases each). In germline, CDR1 is SEHNR, CDR2 FQNEAQ (reference sequence). The CDR3 loop spans 19 amino acids. Trimming pared 5 bases from V and 0 bases from J, leaving 26 bases between. CDR3 loop: CASSPETGGLRGYSYEQYF. DNA of the CDR3: TGTGCCAGCAGCCCGGAAACCGGGGGACTCAGGGGTTACTCCTACGAGCAGTACTTC.

This clone was observed once. The rearrangement joins TRBV20-1 to TRBJ2-3; D is uncertain. The length of the CDR3 is 11 residues. The germline gives CDR1 DFQATT, CDR2 SNEGSKA (reference sequence). V was pared by 3 bases and J by 6 bases, with 7 bases between. CDR3 sequence: CSARLVDTQYF. CDR3 sequence (DNA): TGCAGTGCTAGGCTGGTCGATACGCAGTATTTT.

This chain joins TRBV29-1 and TRBJ2-1, with D possibly matching TRBD2 (5 bases). The V end was cut by 5 bases, the J end by 7 bases, with 15 bases between. Germline CDR1 and CDR2: SQVTM and ANQGSEA. This CDR3 comprises 13 residues. CDR3 nucleotides: TGCAGCGTTCAACGACTATTGGGGAATGAGCAGTTCTTC. Protein sequence: CSVQRLLGNEQFF.